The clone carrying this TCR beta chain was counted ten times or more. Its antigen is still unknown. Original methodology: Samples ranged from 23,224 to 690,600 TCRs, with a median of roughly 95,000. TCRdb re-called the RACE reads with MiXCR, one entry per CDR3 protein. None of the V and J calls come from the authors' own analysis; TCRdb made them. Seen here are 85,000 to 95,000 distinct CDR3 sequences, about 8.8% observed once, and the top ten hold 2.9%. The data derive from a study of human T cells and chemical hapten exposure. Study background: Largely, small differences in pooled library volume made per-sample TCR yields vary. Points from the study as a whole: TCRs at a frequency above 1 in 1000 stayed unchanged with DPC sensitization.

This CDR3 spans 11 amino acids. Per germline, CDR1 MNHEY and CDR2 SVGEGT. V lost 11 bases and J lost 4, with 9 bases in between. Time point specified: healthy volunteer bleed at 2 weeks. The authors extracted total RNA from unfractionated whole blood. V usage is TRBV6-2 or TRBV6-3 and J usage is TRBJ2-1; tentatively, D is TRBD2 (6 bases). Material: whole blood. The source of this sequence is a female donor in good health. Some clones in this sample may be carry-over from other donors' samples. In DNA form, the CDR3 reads TGTGCCTGCGGGGATTACAATGAGCAGTTCTTC. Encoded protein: CACGDYNEQFF.